This TCR beta chain was sequenced during a study of blood T cell repertoires in COVID-19. This CDR3 region has 12 residues. CDR1 SEHNR and CDR2 FQNEAQ come from the germline V gene (reference sequence). V gave up 4 bases and J gave up 16 bases; unmatched junction bases: 4. Profiling relied on immunoSEQ multiplex PCR, and the TCRdb table lists in-frame clones only, not all of them. The sample lists approximately 56,000 clones, about 85% occurring once. The sequencing input was peripheral blood. The chain links TRBV7-9 to TRBJ1-6; TRBD1 aligns across 10 bases. The clonotype originates from a woman of 80 years or more with acute or convalescent COVID-19. The CDR3 DNA sequence: TGTGCCAGCAGCTCGGGACAGGGGAGGCTCCACTTT. It specifies CASSSGQGRLHF.